The 18 T cell receptor beta chains below come from one sample, sequenced in a study of blood T cell repertoires in COVID-19. The data were produced by immunoSEQ multiplex PCR, yet TCRdb's version contains in-frame clones alone and is incomplete. The sample lists some 220,000 clones, 70% to 90% occurring once. The sequenced sample consisted of peripheral blood. All receptors derive from a woman aged 18-30 years who had recovered from COVID-19.

The genes are TRBV19 and TRBJ2-7; tentative D call: TRBD2 (6 bases). With 4 bases removed from V and 3 bases from J, the gap between germline ends came to 10 bases. This CDR3 has 13 residues. The germline CDR1 and CDR2 sequences are LNHDA and SQIVND (reference sequence). The DNA for the CDR3 is TGTGCCAGTAGTACCCAGGGAGGCTACGAGCAGTACTTC. It is translated as CASSTQGGYEQYF.

The chain links TRBV28 to TRBJ1-1; D unresolved. V lost 2 bases and J 1 base, leaving 11 bases between the germline ends. There are 15 residues in the CDR3. Germline-derived CDR1 and CDR2 are MDHEN and SYDVKM. The CDR3 spells CASSLENRPNTEAFF. Here the CDR3 DNA reads TGTGCCAGCAGTTTAGAGAACAGACCGAACACTGAAGCTTTCTTT. The entire variable domain, with the rest obtained from reference TRBV28 and TRBJ1-1, is as follows: DVKVTQSSRYLVKRTGEKVFLECVQDMDHENMFWYRQDPGLGLRLIYFSYDVKMKEKGDIPEGYSVSREKKERFSLILESASTNQTSMYLCASSLENRPNTEAFFGQGTRLTVV.

The genes are TRBV5-6 and TRBJ2-3, with D possibly TRBD2 on 6 matching bases. CDR1 SGHDT and CDR2 YYEEEE come from the germline V gene. Trimming pared 4 bases from V and 4 bases from J, leaving 13 bases between. This CDR3 is 14 amino acids long. The CDR3 DNA reads as TGTGCCAGCAGCAGGGACTGGGACGCAGATACGCAGTATTTT. This gives the protein CASSRDWDADTQYF.

The chain links TRBV29-1 to TRBJ2-7; possible D gene TRBD1, 5 bases. CDR3 length equals 15 residues. V lost 0 bases and J 2 bases, leaving 14 bases between the germline ends. Germline CDR1 SQVTM, CDR2 ANQGSEA. In DNA form, the CDR3 reads TGCAGCGTTGAAGATCCCCAGGGTGGGACCTACGAGCAGTACTTC. Its translation: CSVEDPQGGTYEQYF.

The CDR3 sequence is CASSVGGRAAGELFF. The CDR3 DNA follows: TGTGCCAGCAGCGTAGGCGGGAGGGCGGCCGGGGAGCTGTTTTTT. The chain joins TRBV9 to TRBJ2-2, with TRBD2 matching 9 bases. The CDR3 length is 15 residues. Trimming at V came to 0 bases and at J to 6 bases, leaving 3 bases not matched to a gene. Per germline, CDR1 SGDLS and CDR2 YYNGEE.

The chain joins TRBV28 to TRBJ1-2, with a tentative D call TRBD1 (5 bases). The CDR3 is 17 residues long. CDR1 is MDHEN, CDR2 SYDVKM, per germline. Between the trimmed V and J ends, which lost 6 bases and 8 bases, there was a span of 28 bases. Here the CDR3 reads CASSRYTLGARSEGYTF. Written as DNA, the CDR3 is TGTGCCAGCAGCCGATACACATTAGGGGCCAGGTCGGAGGGCTACACCTTC.

This chain links TRBV7-9 with TRBJ2-5, with 7 nucleotides matching TRBD1. CDR3 length: 14 amino acids. The germline V gene encodes CDR1 SEHNR and CDR2 FQNEAQ (reference sequence). V gave up 3 bases and J gave up 3 bases; unmatched junction bases: 4. The CDR3 here is CASSLDRPKETQYF. In nucleotides, the CDR3 is TGTGCCAGCAGCTTGGACAGGCCCAAAGAGACCCAGTACTTC. Full variable domain (remainder filled in from reference TRBV7-9 and TRBJ2-5): DTGVSQNPRHKITKRGQNVTFRCDPISEHNRLYWYRQTLGQGPEFLTYFQNEAQLEKSRLLSDRFSAERPKGSFSTLEIQRTEQGDSAMYLCASSLDRPKETQYFGPGTRLLVL.

This sequence joins TRBV30 and TRBJ1-2; TRBD1 matches at 7 bases. Germline V gene sequence: CDR1 GTSNPN, CDR2 SVGIG (reference sequence). The CDR3 has 14 residues. Trimming cost V 2 bases and J 2 bases; bases outside gene matches: 5. CDR3 bases: TGTGCCTGGAGTCCACAGGGGAAGAACTATGGCTACACCTTC. The encoded protein is CAWSPQGKNYGYTF.

The chain carries TRBV9 and TRBJ2-7; 7 nucleotides align to TRBD2. Trimming removed 4 bases from V and 6 bases from J; junction bases left unmatched: 7. The CDR3 has 13 amino acids. CDR1 and CDR2 (germline): SGDLS, YYNGEE. The CDR3 nucleotides are TGTGCCAGCAGCCCCCGCTCGGGGGGCGAGCAGTACTTC. As protein: CASSPRSGGEQYF.

This chain uses TRBV7-3 with TRBJ2-1, with D possibly being TRBD2 (6 bases). The length of the CDR3 is 15 residues. Trimming removed 1 base at V and 7 bases at J, with 14 bases between. Germline values: CDR1 SGHTA, CDR2 FQGTGA. The chain's CDR3 is CASSLIRGKDNEQFF. The DNA of the CDR3 is TGTGCCAGCAGCTTAATTCGCGGGAAGGATAATGAGCAGTTCTTC.

CDR3: CASSQDSGETQYF. Here the CDR3 DNA reads TGTGCCAGCAGCCAAGATAGTGGAGAGACCCAGTACTTC. The gene calls are TRBV3-1 (or the pseudogene TRBV3-2) and TRBJ2-5; D is unclear. Trimming took off 0 bases at V and 4 bases at J, with 6 bases between the two ends. The CDR3 length is 13 residues. CDR1 and CDR2 from the germline V gene are LGHDT and YNNKEL (reference sequence).

The CDR3 DNA is TGTGCCAGCAGCGGAGGACAGGGAGGTCGGCCAGATACGCAGTATTTT. This translates into CASSGGQGGRPDTQYF. The chain recombines TRBV9 with TRBJ2-3; 8 bases fit TRBD1. V dropped 3 bases and J dropped 4; count of bases not matched to a gene: 10. Germline CDR1 and CDR2: SGDLS and YYNGEE. CDR3 size: 16 residues.

This chain joins TRBV11-1 and TRBJ2-7; D is uncertain. The germline CDR1 and CDR2 sequences are SGHAT and FQDESV (reference sequence). Trimming took off 1 base at V and 3 bases at J, with 10 bases between the two ends. This CDR3 has 14 residues. The CDR3: CASSLEVANYEQYF. The CDR3 DNA reads as TGTGCCAGCAGCTTAGAAGTAGCAAACTACGAGCAGTACTTC.

The chain recombines TRBV6-5 with TRBJ1-6, with D perhaps matching TRBD1 (5 bases). With 2 bases removed from V and 9 bases from J, the gap between germline ends came to 14 bases. Germline CDR1 MNHEY, CDR2 SVGAGI. The CDR3 loop spans 15 amino acids. CDR3 loop: CASSYAREVSSPLHF. The CDR3 coding sequence is TGTGCCAGCAGTTACGCCAGGGAAGTGAGTTCACCCCTCCACTTT.

Regarding this clone: The same CDR3 arises from other DNA sequences in this sample as well. This sequence joins TRBV9 and TRBJ1-2; D is undetermined. V gave up 0 bases and J gave up 2 bases, with 5 bases separating them. CDR1 is SGDLS, CDR2 YYNGEE, per germline. The CDR3 consists of 13 residues. The DNA of the CDR3 is TGTGCCAGCAGCGTAGGTCAGAACTATGGCTACACCTTC. Protein product: CASSVGQNYGYTF.

The chain couples TRBV13 to TRBJ2-1; unclear D gene. The germline CDR1 and CDR2 sequences are PRHDT and FYEKMQ (reference sequence). Deletions cut 5 bases from V and 4 bases from J, with 9 bases between. CDR3 length: 13 residues. In DNA form, the CDR3 reads TGTGCCAGCAGCCCCGGGTCATACAATGAGCAGTTCTTC. Translation gives CASSPGSYNEQFF.

This chain uses TRBV3-1 (or the pseudogene TRBV3-2) with TRBJ2-3, with D possibly TRBD2 on 6 matching bases. Trimming took 8 bases from V and 4 from J, leaving 10 bases between them. The CDR3 has 12 residues. Germline lookup yields CDR1 LGHDT and CDR2 YNNKEL (reference sequence). CDR3 DNA sequence: TGTGCCAGCCCCCCGGGGGCAGATACGCAGTATTTT. This encodes CASPPGADTQYF.

J is TRBJ2-7 and V is TRBV29-1; maybe TRBD2 (7 bases). The CDR3 runs 12 residues. Trimming left V 7 bases short and J 4 bases short, with 14 bases between. The germline gives CDR1 SQVTM, CDR2 ANQGSEA. The CDR3 reads CSAGGGGYEQYF. In DNA form, the CDR3 reads TGCAGCGCCGGGGGAGGGGGTTACGAGCAGTACTTC.